These 20 T cell receptor beta chains came from one sample sequenced in a study of T cell responses to AZD1222 COVID-19 vaccine. The assay was immunoSEQ multiplex PCR, and TCRdb's table has in-frame clones only and misses some. The profile shows 150,000 to 200,000 clones, 91% of them singletons. The material sequenced was peripheral blood, taken on day 0 of AZD1222 vaccination. The receptors originated from an adult in good health.

The V gene is TRBV7-8, the J gene TRBJ2-3; D is ambiguous. Trimming took 0 bases from V and 2 from J, leaving 9 bases between them. The CDR3 has 15 amino acids. Germline V lookup: CDR1 SGHVS, CDR2 FQNEAQ. CDR3 DNA sequence: TGTGCCAGCAGCTTAGCTCACCACCTCACAGATACGCAGTATTTT. It translates to CASSLAHHLTDTQYF.

The genes are TRBV30 and TRBJ1-6; a weak D match, TRBD1 (5 bases). The CDR3 runs 13 residues. CDR1 is GTSNPN and CDR2 is SVGIG in the germline V gene (reference sequence). The V end was cut by 2 bases, the J end by 7 bases, with 9 bases between. The CDR3 sequence is CAWSPGVNSPLHF. CDR3 sequence (DNA): TGTGCCTGGAGTCCGGGGGTGAATTCACCCCTCCACTTT.

J is TRBJ1-5 and V is TRBV2, with a tentative D call TRBD1 (5 bases). V gave up 7 bases and J gave up 0 bases, with 16 bases separating them. Germline V lookup: CDR1 SNHLY, CDR2 FYNNEI. This CDR3 has 16 residues. The CDR3 bases are TGTGCCAGCACCGGCGACGGGACGGCTAGCAATCAGCCCCAGCATTTT. Encoded protein: CASTGDGTASNQPQHF.

CDR3 coding DNA: TGTGCCAGCAGCCAAGGCTACGAGCAGTACTTC. Encoded protein: CASSQGYEQYF. The V gene is TRBV14, the J gene TRBJ2-7; no clear D. V lost 1 base, J lost 3 bases, and 1 base lay in between. CDR1 and CDR2 from the germline V gene are SGHDN and FVKESK. This CDR3 is built from 11 residues.

The chain couples TRBV28 to TRBJ1-1, with D unresolved. Germline CDR1 MDHEN, CDR2 SYDVKM. This CDR3 has 23 amino acids. V was clipped by 1 base and J by 0 bases, with 33 bases between them. The CDR3 DNA is TGTGCCAGCAGTTTATCAGGCTTGGCGAGGGTTTGGCTGGCCCCCCACTTGAACACTGAAGCTTTCTTT. Amino acids: CASSLSGLARVWLAPHLNTEAFF.

The CDR3 bases are TGTGCCAGTAGTACTCATAGCGGGAGGGCCACAGATACGCAGTATTTT. Translated, it gives CASSTHSGRATDTQYF. The V gene is TRBV19, the J gene TRBJ2-3; TRBD2 aligns across 11 bases. Germline V gene lookup returns CDR1 LNHDA and CDR2 SQIVND (reference sequence). The CDR3 contains 16 residues. Unmatched junction bases numbered 5, after V lost 4 bases and J lost 2 bases.

V gene TRBV5-5 combines with J gene TRBJ2-7; tentative D call: TRBD1 (6 bases). This CDR3 spans 14 amino acids. The V end lost 4 bases, the J end lost 5 bases, and 16 bases lay between the germline ends. Germline CDR1 reads SGHKS; CDR2 reads YYEKEE (reference sequence). CDR3 region: CASSPVGGADEQYF. CDR3 coding DNA: TGTGCCAGCAGCCCAGTTGGGGGCGCCGACGAGCAGTACTTC. The full variable domain, with the rest looked up from reference TRBV5-5 and TRBJ2-7, is DAGVTQSPTHLIKTRGQQVTLRCSPISGHKSVSWYQQVLGQGPQFIFQYYEKEERGRGNFPDRFSARQFPNYSSELNVNALLLGDSALYLCASSPVGGADEQYFGPGTRLTVT.

The V call is TRBV2, the J call TRBJ2-1; 7 bases match TRBD1. The germline V gene has CDR1 SNHLY and CDR2 FYNNEI. The CDR3 consists of 13 residues. J lost 9 bases, V lost 4 bases, and 6 bases had no gene match. The CDR3 region is CASSAWDSGEQFF. The CDR3 DNA sequence: TGTGCCAGCAGTGCCTGGGACAGCGGTGAGCAGTTCTTC. The whole variable domain, filled in from reference TRBV2 and TRBJ2-1, reads EPEVTQTPSHQVTQMGQEVILRCVPISNHLYFYWYRQILGQKVEFLVSFYNNEISEKSEIFDDQFSVERPDGSNFTLKIRSTKLEDSAMYFCASSAWDSGEQFFGPGTRLTVL.

The rearrangement uses TRBV4-1 and TRBJ2-7; D may be TRBD1 (6 bases). The germline V and J ends were trimmed by 3 bases and 1 base, with 10 bases remaining between them. The CDR3 is made up of 14 amino acids. In germline, CDR1 is MGHRA, CDR2 YSYEKL. The CDR3 DNA reads as TGCGCCAGCAGCCAGCCGGGACAATCCTACGAGCAGTACTTC. It translates to CASSQPGQSYEQYF.

This rearrangement joins TRBV5-1 to TRBJ2-3, with a possible D match to TRBD1 (6 bases). CDR1 and CDR2 from the germline V gene are SGHRS and YFSETQ. The V and J ends lost 0 bases and 4 bases respectively, with 18 bases between them. This CDR3 contains 17 residues. Written as DNA, the CDR3 is TGCGCCAGCAGCTTGGCCGCGACAGGCGCACGTCCAGATACGCAGTATTTT. Translation: CASSLAATGARPDTQYF.

The genes are TRBV6-5 and TRBJ2-1; 7 bases match TRBD1. The V gene end was trimmed by 5 bases and the J gene end by 5 bases; junction bases not matched to a gene: 9. CDR1 is MNHEY, CDR2 SVGAGI, per germline. This CDR3 has 15 amino acids. CDR3 sequence (DNA): TGTGCCAGCAGTCCAAGGACAGGCTGGGACAATGAGCAGTTCTTC. Residues: CASSPRTGWDNEQFF.

V usage is TRBV10-1 and J usage is TRBJ1-1; D call uncertain. V was clipped by 6 bases and J by 1 base, with 9 bases between them. CDR1 and CDR2 from the germline V gene are WNHNN and SYGVQD (reference sequence). The CDR3 runs to 13 residues. CDR3: CASRGQANTEAFF. The CDR3 DNA reads TGCGCCAGCAGGGGCCAGGCGAACACTGAAGCTTTCTTT.

The chain joins TRBV2 to TRBJ1-5; 11 nucleotides agree with TRBD1. Unmatched junction bases numbered 13, after V lost 6 bases and J lost 6 bases. The CDR3 consists of 17 residues. Per germline, CDR1 SNHLY and CDR2 FYNNEI. The CDR3 DNA reads TGTGCCAGCAGCCCAGGACAGGGGGCAATCTTAGGTCAGCCCCAGCATTTT. Translating gives CASSPGQGAILGQPQHF.

This clone has only a few counts. The V call is TRBV28, the J call TRBJ2-7, with TRBD1 matching 9 bases. V gave up 2 bases and J gave up 5 bases; unmatched junction bases: 13. The V gene's germline CDR1 is MDHEN and CDR2 SYDVKM. The CDR3 length is 17 residues. The CDR3 region has the DNA TGTGCCAGCAGTTTAAAATTAATGTGGGGACAGGGCCACGAGCAGTACTTC. This translates into CASSLKLMWGQGHEQYF.

The chain employs TRBV6-5 and TRBJ2-5; D is unresolved. Trimming cost V 6 bases and J 5 bases, with 13 bases left between them. The CDR3 runs 13 residues. CDR1 is MNHEY, CDR2 SVGAGI, per germline. The chain's CDR3 is CASSGLLGETQYF. DNA for the CDR3: TGTGCCAGCAGCGGCCTTCTGGGGGAGACCCAGTACTTC.

The rearrangement links TRBV30 to TRBJ2-6; the D gene is possibly TRBD2 (6 bases). CDR1 and CDR2 from the germline V gene are GTSNPN and SVGIG (reference sequence). The CDR3 totals 17 residues. The germline V and J ends were trimmed by 5 bases and 0 bases, with 17 bases remaining between them. In DNA, the CDR3 is TGTGCCTGGGACCCGGGACTCACTAGCTCTGGGGCCAACGTCCTGACTTTC. This gives the protein CAWDPGLTSSGANVLTF.

This sequence joins TRBV7-9 and TRBJ1-1; 10 nucleotides line up with TRBD1. Unmatched junction bases numbered 11, after V lost 2 bases and J lost 5 bases. Germline CDR1 reads SEHNR; CDR2 reads FQNEAQ (reference sequence). This CDR3 spans 17 amino acids. CDR3 protein: CASSLSSPGQGMTEAFF. The CDR3 DNA is TGTGCCAGCAGCTTATCCTCCCCGGGACAGGGGATGACTGAAGCTTTCTTT. Full variable domain (missing parts from reference TRBV7-9 and TRBJ1-1): DTGVSQNPRHKITKRGQNVTFRCDPISEHNRLYWYRQTLGQGPEFLTYFQNEAQLEKSRLLSDRFSAERPKGSFSTLEIQRTEQGDSAMYLCASSLSSPGQGMTEAFFGQGTRLTVV.

The chain recombines TRBV11-2 with TRBJ2-3; D gene ambiguous. The V gene's germline CDR1 is SGHAT and CDR2 FQNNGV. V was pared by 4 bases and J by 8 bases, with 4 bases between. The CDR3 runs to 10 residues. CDR3 DNA sequence: TGTGCCAGCAGCTCCCGTACGCAGTATTTT. Its protein is CASSSRTQYF.

This sequence joins TRBV19 and TRBJ2-7, with 13 nucleotides matching TRBD2. Trimming cost V 6 bases and J 4 bases; bases outside gene matches: 12. The germline V gene encodes CDR1 LNHDA and CDR2 SQIVND (reference sequence). The CDR3 spans 17 residues. The CDR3 region has the DNA TGTGCCAGTAGAGCTCCAGGACTAGCGGGAGTGAAGTACGAGCAGTACTTC. Its translation is CASRAPGLAGVKYEQYF.

This clone was observed a few times. J is TRBJ2-1 and V is TRBV28; D ambiguous. Germline V gene sequence: CDR1 MDHEN, CDR2 SYDVKM. This CDR3 contains 17 residues. Trimming removed 0 bases from V and 7 bases from J, with 19 bases in between. In DNA, the CDR3 is TGTGCCAGCAGTTTATGGGCACCATCCCCAGGATCTAATGAGCAGTTCTTC. Translated: CASSLWAPSPGSNEQFF. Filled out from reference TRBV28 and TRBJ2-1, the complete variable domain reads DVKVTQSSRYLVKRTGEKVFLECVQDMDHENMFWYRQDPGLGLRLIYFSYDVKMKEKGDIPEGYSVSREKKERFSLILESASTNQTSMYLCASSLWAPSPGSNEQFFGPGTRLTVL.